Reported below is one T cell receptor (beta chain). Its specificity is unknown. This record belongs to a study of identical twins. CDR3 length equals 10 residues. V lost 3 bases, J lost 14 bases, and 10 bases lay in between. Overall study results and limits: Without tracking the same donors, conclusions rested on cross-sectional statistical analysis. Cord blood beta clonotypes present at high abundance carried fewer insertions; no such pattern appeared in memory repertoires.

TCRdb fed the 5' RACE reads into MiXCR, producing one record per CDR3 protein. The sample has 700,000 to 950,000 distinct CDR3 sequences, about 12% seen once; the top ten hold roughly 1.6%. This sample also belongs to another study, concerning yellow fever vaccine responses in identical twins.

Input material: PBMCs. This chain joins TRBV23-1 and TRBJ1-2; D call uncertain. TRBV23-1 is classed as an ORF, of uncertain function. The source of this sequence is a woman aged 18-29 years in good health. The CDR3 protein is CASSQPRLTF. CDR3 nucleotides: TGCGCCAGCAGTCAGCCCCGCTTGACCTTC.